This T cell receptor (beta chain) came from a study of cytomegalovirus exposure and HLA in healthy donors. The table lists this clone with a few counts. The PCR made use of 60 Vbeta and 13 Jbeta primers. This table comes from immunoSEQ multiplex PCR, and its TCRdb copy is limited to in-frame clones, with some not included. The data contain 100,000 or so clones, under 85% of them singletons. The sequenced sample was PBMCs. This receptor was obtained from a woman aged 40 to 50 in good health and CMV-seropositive.

Here the CDR3 DNA reads TGCAGCGCCGCCGGGGACAGCTACACCTACGAGCAGTACTTC. This codes for CSAAGDSYTYEQYF. The V call is TRBV29-1, the J call TRBJ2-7; 7 nucleotides align to TRBD1. The length of the CDR3 is 14 residues. The junction had 11 bases not matched to a gene; V was cut back by 7 bases and J by 2 bases. Germline V gene sequence: CDR1 SQVTM, CDR2 ANQGSEA.